This TCR beta chain was found in a study of long-term antiretroviral therapy in people with HIV. Study in general: Some samples came about a decade before the 2015 immediate-ART recommendation, and these were the earliest.

Samples held about 1-11 million cryopreserved PBMC before DNA extraction. Germline assignment: CDR1 SEHNR and CDR2 FQNEAQ (reference sequence). The CDR3 runs to 16 residues. V was clipped by 1 base and J by 8 bases; unmatched bases: 10. The assay, immunoSEQ v3.0, was run at survey level. Libraries were prepared by immunoSEQ multiplex PCR; TCRdb keeps only in-frame clonotypes and omits some of them. The sample holds about 36,000 clones, approximately 85% seen once. This sample comprised unsorted PBMCs, obtained 2.2 years after starting antiretroviral therapy. This chain links TRBV7-9 with TRBJ2-1; 8 bases align to TRBD2. This TCR was recovered from a man younger than 35 with HIV. Here the CDR3 DNA reads TGTGCCAGCAGCTTAGAGAATCGCGGGAGGCTGGATGAGCAGTTCTTC. This codes for CASSLENRGRLDEQFF.